The 13 T cell receptor beta chains in this list originate from one sample, sequenced in a study of blood T cell repertoires in COVID-19. Measured with immunoSEQ multiplex PCR; TCRdb has only the in-frame clones, and not every one. The profile covers under 110,000 clones, with roughly four fifths appearing a single time and 6.2% taken by the ten largest. The sequencing input was peripheral blood. These receptors came from an elderly man with COVID-19, enrolled during active disease.

The chain recombines TRBV18 with TRBJ1-6; D ambiguous. Trimming removed 0 bases from V and 6 bases from J, with 9 bases in between. The CDR3 sequence is 15 residues long. From germline, CDR1 is KGHSH and CDR2 LQKENI. CDR3 nucleotide sequence: TGTGCCAGCTCACCACCGGCCCCGATTAATTCACCCCTCCACTTT. As protein: CASSPPAPINSPLHF.

The V and J genes are TRBV6-5 and TRBJ1-5; 9 bases line up with TRBD1. The germline V gene has CDR1 MNHEY and CDR2 SVGAGI. CDR3 length: 15 amino acids. After removal of 7 bases from V and 0 bases from J, the junction contained 4 bases not matched to a gene. CDR3 coding DNA: TGTGCCAGCACTTGGGACAGGGTTAGCAATCAGCCCCAGCATTTT. It translates to CASTWDRVSNQPQHF.

This clone has only one observation. The J gene is TRBJ2-7, the V gene TRBV5-5; the D gene is possibly TRBD2 (6 bases). The CDR3 covers 14 residues. Germline loops: CDR1 SGHKS, CDR2 YYEKEE (reference sequence). V shed 0 bases and J shed 7 bases, with 14 bases lying between them. The CDR3: CASSLGHPGREQYF. As DNA, the CDR3 is TGTGCCAGCAGCTTGGGGCATCCTGGGAGGGAGCAGTACTTC. Filled out from reference TRBV5-5 and TRBJ2-7, the complete variable domain reads DAGVTQSPTHLIKTRGQQVTLRCSPISGHKSVSWYQQVLGQGPQFIFQYYEKEERGRGNFPDRFSARQFPNYSSELNVNALLLGDSALYLCASSLGHPGREQYFGPGTRLTVT.

The chain recombines TRBV11-2 with TRBJ2-7; possibly TRBD2 for D (6 bases). The CDR3 runs 14 residues. V lost 7 bases and J lost 0, with 13 bases in between. The germline gives CDR1 SGHAT, CDR2 FQNNGV. The CDR3 region has the DNA TGTGCCAGCACCCATGGGGGGAGCTCCTACGAGCAGTACTTC. Protein: CASTHGGSSYEQYF.

The chain links TRBV5-1 to TRBJ2-1; TRBD2 might be the D (6 bases). CDR1 and CDR2 from the germline V gene are SGHRS and YFSETQ. The CDR3 has 15 amino acids. Trimming removed 0 bases from V and 9 bases from J, with 16 bases in between. The DNA for the CDR3 is TGCGCCAGCAGCTTGGCCGAGGTGGGCGGGACTGAGCAGTTCTTC. Protein product: CASSLAEVGGTEQFF.

V gene TRBV3-1 (or the pseudogene TRBV3-2) combines with J gene TRBJ2-7; D uncertain. Germline V CDR1 and CDR2: LGHDT, YNNKEL (reference sequence). This CDR3 is 12 amino acids long. Trimming removed 0 bases from V and 6 bases from J, with 6 bases in between. In DNA form, the CDR3 reads TGTGCCAGCAGCCAAGATTTCGGCGAGCAGTACTTC. Protein: CASSQDFGEQYF.

This clone has a handful of counts. The chain is built from TRBV5-8 and TRBJ1-1; possibly TRBD1 for D (6 bases). The CDR3 has 15 residues. The germline CDR1 and CDR2 sequences are SGHTS and YDEGEE. Trimming took off 0 bases at V and 5 bases at J, with 14 bases between the two ends. The CDR3 protein is CASSLGNRDETEAFF. The DNA of the CDR3 is TGTGCCAGCAGCTTGGGGAACAGGGATGAGACTGAAGCTTTCTTT. Together with reference TRBV5-8 and TRBJ1-1, the CDR3 gives the full variable domain: EAGVTQSPTHLIKTRGQQATLRCSPISGHTSVYWYQQALGLGLQFLLWYDEGEERNRGNFPPRFSGRQFPNYSSELNVNALELEDSALYLCASSLGNRDETEAFFGQGTRLTVV.

This clone was detected once. This chain links TRBV10-3 with TRBJ1-5; D remains ambiguous. From germline, CDR1 is ENHRY and CDR2 SYGVKD. The length of the CDR3 is 12 residues. Trimming shortened V by 2 bases and J by 4 bases, and 3 bases separated the two germline ends. Here the CDR3 DNA reads TGTGCCATCAGTGAGCCGAATCAGCCCCAGCATTTT. Its translation is CAISEPNQPQHF.

The CDR3 nucleotides are TGTGCCAGCCGACAGGCCTGGGGCACTGAAGCTTTCTTT. It yields the protein CASRQAWGTEAFF. The chain combines TRBV28 with TRBJ1-1; D might be TRBD1 (6 bases). The CDR3 contains 13 residues. Germline V gene lookup returns CDR1 MDHEN and CDR2 SYDVKM. V gave up 8 bases and J gave up 4 bases, with 14 bases separating them. The full variable domain, completed using reference TRBV28 and TRBJ1-1, is DVKVTQSSRYLVKRTGEKVFLECVQDMDHENMFWYRQDPGLGLRLIYFSYDVKMKEKGDIPEGYSVSREKKERFSLILESASTNQTSMYLCASRQAWGTEAFFGQGTRLTVV.

This chain links TRBV3-1 (or the pseudogene TRBV3-2) with TRBJ2-3; D not certain. Trimming cost V 0 bases and J 0 bases, with 7 bases left between them. The germline gives CDR1 LGHDT, CDR2 YNNKEL (reference sequence). This CDR3 is 15 amino acids long. The CDR3 loop reads CASSQDPGSTDTQYF. The CDR3 nucleotides read TGTGCCAGCAGCCAAGATCCCGGGAGCACAGATACGCAGTATTTT.

The gene calls are TRBV7-2 and TRBJ2-7; 7 nucleotides match TRBD2. CDR1 is SGHTA and CDR2 is FQGNSA in the germline V gene. CDR3 length equals 14 residues. After removal of 5 bases from V and 2 bases from J, the junction contained 6 bases not matched to a gene. The CDR3 DNA reads as TGTGCCAGCAGCAAGGGCGGGAGCACCTACGAGCAGTACTTC. Residues: CASSKGGSTYEQYF.

The chain has TRBV5-1 and TRBJ1-1, with TRBD1 identical over 10 bases. This CDR3 is 15 amino acids long. Losses at the gene ends were 4 bases for V and 0 bases for J; bases not matched to a gene: 3. The germline V gene encodes CDR1 SGHRS and CDR2 YFSETQ. CDR3 nucleotides: TGCGCCAGCAGCCTAGGGACAGGGGTGAACACTGAAGCTTTCTTT. This gives the protein CASSLGTGVNTEAFF.

J is TRBJ1-2 and V is TRBV28; possible D gene TRBD1, 6 bases. In germline, CDR1 is MDHEN, CDR2 SYDVKM. Trimming pared 6 bases from V and 10 bases from J, leaving 18 bases between. The CDR3 spans 13 residues. The DNA for the CDR3 is TGTGCCAGCAGCACCGGGACACCGAACTCCTACACCTTC. Amino acids: CASSTGTPNSYTF.